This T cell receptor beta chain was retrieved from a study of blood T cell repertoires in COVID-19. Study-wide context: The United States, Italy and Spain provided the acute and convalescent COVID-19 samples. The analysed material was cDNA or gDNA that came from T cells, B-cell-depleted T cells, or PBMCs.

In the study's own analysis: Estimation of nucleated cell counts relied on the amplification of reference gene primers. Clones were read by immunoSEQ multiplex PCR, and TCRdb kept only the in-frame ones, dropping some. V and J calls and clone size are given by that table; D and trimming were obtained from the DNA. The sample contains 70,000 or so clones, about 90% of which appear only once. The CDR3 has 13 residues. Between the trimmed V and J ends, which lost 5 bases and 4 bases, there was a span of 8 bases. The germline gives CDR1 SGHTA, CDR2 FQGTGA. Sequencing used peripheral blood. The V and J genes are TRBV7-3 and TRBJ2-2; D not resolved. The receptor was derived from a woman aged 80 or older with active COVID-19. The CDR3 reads CASSLSGTGELFF. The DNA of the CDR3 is TGTGCCAGCAGCCTGAGTGGCACCGGGGAGCTGTTTTTT.